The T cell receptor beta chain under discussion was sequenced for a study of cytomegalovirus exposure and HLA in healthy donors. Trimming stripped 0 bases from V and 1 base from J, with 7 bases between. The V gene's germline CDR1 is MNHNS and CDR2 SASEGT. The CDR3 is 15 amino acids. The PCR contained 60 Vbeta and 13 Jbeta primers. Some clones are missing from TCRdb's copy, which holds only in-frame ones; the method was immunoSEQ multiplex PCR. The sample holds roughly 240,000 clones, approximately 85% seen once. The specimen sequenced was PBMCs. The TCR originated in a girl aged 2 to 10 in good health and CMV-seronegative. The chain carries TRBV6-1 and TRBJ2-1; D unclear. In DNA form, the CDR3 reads TGTGCCAGCAGTGAAGCAAACGGGTCCTACAATGAGCAGTTCTTC. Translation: CASSEANGSYNEQFF.